The 26 T cell receptor beta chains in this list originate from one sample, sequenced in a study of T cell responses to AZD1222 COVID-19 vaccine. TCRdb's table, derived via immunoSEQ multiplex PCR, lists solely in-frame clones and lacks some. The data show 120,000 or so clones, less than 95% seen once. The sample in question was peripheral blood, obtained on day 0 of AZD1222 vaccination. All receptors derive from an adult in good health.

The gene calls are TRBV29-1 and TRBJ2-7; weak D call: TRBD1 (5 bases). V was cut by 2 bases and J by 2 bases, with 7 bases left in between. From germline, CDR1 is SQVTM and CDR2 ANQGSEA. This CDR3 has 12 amino acids. This CDR3 reads CSVERQPYEQYF. The CDR3, as DNA: TGCAGCGTTGAACGACAGCCCTACGAGCAGTACTTC.

This clone appeared a single time. This sequence joins TRBV5-4 and TRBJ2-7, with D perhaps assigned TRBD1 or TRBD2 (5 bases each). CDR3 length: 13 amino acids. Trimming shortened V by 5 bases and J by 1 base, and 10 bases separated the two germline ends. Germline lookup yields CDR1 SGHNT and CDR2 YYREEE (reference sequence). The CDR3 sequence: CASRMGPSYEQYF. CDR3 coding DNA: TGTGCCAGCAGGATGGGACCGTCCTACGAGCAGTACTTC. The variable domain in full, completed from reference TRBV5-4 and TRBJ2-7, reads ETGVTQSPTHLIKTRGQQVTLRCSSQSGHNTVSWYQQALGQGPQFIFQYYREEENGRGNFPPRFSGLQFPNYSSELNVNALELDDSALYLCASRMGPSYEQYFGPGTRLTVT.

This clone was found once. This rearrangement joins TRBV19 to TRBJ1-1; TRBD1 matches at 8 bases. Germline-derived CDR1 and CDR2 are LNHDA and SQIVND (reference sequence). V gave up 4 bases and J gave up 1 base; unmatched junction bases: 2. The CDR3 loop spans 14 amino acids. The CDR3 protein is CASSRGTGNTEAFF. The CDR3 nucleotides read TGTGCCAGTAGTAGAGGGACAGGGAACACTGAAGCTTTCTTT.

V gene TRBV19 combines with J gene TRBJ1-2; no reliable D call. Germline lookup yields CDR1 LNHDA and CDR2 SQIVND (reference sequence). V dropped 5 bases and J dropped 5 bases, with 12 bases sitting between them. There are 13 residues in the CDR3. CDR3 amino acids: CASSASIVYGYTF. The CDR3, as DNA: TGTGCCAGTAGTGCCTCGATAGTTTATGGCTACACCTTC. Full variable domain (rest looked up from reference TRBV19 and TRBJ1-2): DGGITQSPKYLFRKEGQNVTLSCEQNLNHDAMYWYRQDPGQGLRLIYYSQIVNDFQKGDIAEGYSVSREKKESFPLTVTSAQKNPTAFYLCASSASIVYGYTFGSGTRLTVV.

This sequence joins TRBV2 and TRBJ1-3; 8 bases map to TRBD1. V was clipped by 6 bases and J by 13 bases; unmatched bases: 14. The CDR3 totals 14 residues. CDR1 is SNHLY, CDR2 FYNNEI, per germline. In nucleotides, the CDR3 is TGTGCCAGCAGGCCAGGGGGCGCAGCTGGAAGGATATATTTT. This sequence encodes CASRPGGAAGRIYF.

The chain combines TRBV3-1 (or the pseudogene TRBV3-2) with TRBJ1-2; D gene uncertain. The CDR3 covers 13 residues. Trimming left V 0 bases short and J 3 bases short, with 5 bases between. Germline V gene sequence: CDR1 LGHDT, CDR2 YNNKEL (reference sequence). The CDR3 region has the DNA TGTGCCAGCAGCCAAGAACAGTACTATGGCTACACCTTC. Its translation: CASSQEQYYGYTF.

This chain connects TRBV10-1 to TRBJ2-3; the match to TRBD2 covers 9 bases. Germline CDR1 WNHNN, CDR2 SYGVQD (reference sequence). This CDR3 region has 15 residues. J was trimmed by 3 bases and V by 2 bases; bases with no gene match: 3. CDR3 amino acids: CASSEGTSRTDTQYF. Written as DNA, the CDR3 is TGCGCCAGCAGTGAGGGGACTAGCAGGACAGATACGCAGTATTTT.

V gene TRBV19 combines with J gene TRBJ1-1; the match to TRBD1 covers 7 bases. V lost 8 bases, J lost 1 base, and 4 bases stayed unmatched. The CDR3 covers 13 residues. Germline loops: CDR1 LNHDA, CDR2 SQIVND (reference sequence). The CDR3 here is CASHRDRNTEAFF. The CDR3 nucleotides read TGTGCCAGTCACCGGGACAGGAACACTGAAGCTTTCTTT.

This clone appeared once. The chain couples TRBV19 to TRBJ1-4; no reliable D call. The CDR3 loop spans 11 amino acids. Between the trimmed V and J ends, which lost 7 bases and 4 bases, there was a span of 4 bases. Germline lookup yields CDR1 LNHDA and CDR2 SQIVND (reference sequence). CDR3 sequence reads: CASTNNEKLFF. DNA of the CDR3: TGTGCCAGTACCAATAATGAAAAACTGTTTTTT.

This chain links TRBV23-1 with TRBJ1-1; 7 bases align to TRBD1. TRBV23-1 is sorted into the ORF group, with uncertain function. V trimming: 6 bases; J trimming: 4 bases; junction bases outside the gene matches: 14. This CDR3 comprises 16 residues. For the CDR3, the DNA is TGCGCCAGCAGCACACTCAAGACAGGGAGGGGCACTGAAGCTTTCTTT. This sequence encodes CASSTLKTGRGTEAFF.

This chain uses TRBV20-1 with TRBJ2-2; D remains unclear. Between the trimmed V and J ends, which lost 3 bases and 5 bases, there was a span of 13 bases. In germline, CDR1 is DFQATT, CDR2 SNEGSKA (reference sequence). There are 14 residues in the CDR3. The DNA for the CDR3 is TGCAGTGCTAGTCGGCAGGTTGGAACCGGGGAGCTGTTTTTT. Translating it yields CSASRQVGTGELFF.

The V call is TRBV28, the J call TRBJ1-5; tentative D call: TRBD1 (5 bases). Looked up from germline, CDR1 is MDHEN and CDR2 is SYDVKM. This CDR3 is built from 12 residues. The V gene lost 6 bases and the J gene lost 6 bases, with 9 bases spanning the gap. The CDR3 reads CASRGVIQPQHF. The CDR3 DNA reads as TGTGCCAGCAGGGGGGTAATTCAGCCCCAGCATTTT.

This chain uses TRBV7-2 with TRBJ1-1, with D possibly matching TRBD1 (6 bases). This CDR3 is 15 amino acids long. V lost 1 base, J lost 5 bases, and 14 bases lay in between. Germline values: CDR1 SGHTA, CDR2 FQGNSA. CDR3 nucleotides: TGTGCCAGCAGCTTAGGGTGGAAGGGGGAGACTGAAGCTTTCTTT. Translated: CASSLGWKGETEAFF.

Here the CDR3 reads CASSQGGGVGGKLFF. For the CDR3, the DNA is TGTGCCAGCAGCCAAGGCGGGGGCGTGGGCGGAAAACTGTTTTTT. V is TRBV3-1 (or the pseudogene TRBV3-2) and J is TRBJ1-4; D perhaps matches TRBD1 (6 bases). The V end was cut by 1 base, the J end by 10 bases, with 16 bases between. The CDR3 is made up of 15 amino acids. Per germline, CDR1 LGHDT and CDR2 YNNKEL (reference sequence).

The chain couples TRBV6-2 or TRBV6-3 to TRBJ1-1; 9 bases are a match to TRBD1. This CDR3 has 14 residues. Germline loops: CDR1 MNHEY, CDR2 SVGEGT. V lost 4 bases and J lost 1; bases outside the gene matches: 1. The CDR3 nucleotides are TGTGCCAGCAGTTCACAGGGGGCGAACACTGAAGCTTTCTTT. It specifies CASSSQGANTEAFF.

The chain is built from TRBV9 and TRBJ2-3; D not resolved. V dropped 0 bases and J dropped 1 base, with 15 bases sitting between them. The CDR3 covers 17 residues. The germline V gene encodes CDR1 SGDLS and CDR2 YYNGEE. CDR3 sequence reads: CASSVGVGPPRTDTQYF. CDR3 in DNA: TGTGCCAGCAGCGTAGGGGTCGGCCCGCCCCGCACAGATACGCAGTATTTT.

V gene TRBV30 combines with J gene TRBJ1-6; possible D gene TRBD1, 5 bases. The germline V gene encodes CDR1 GTSNPN and CDR2 SVGIG (reference sequence). The CDR3 length is 15 residues. With 3 bases removed from V and 7 bases from J, the gap between germline ends came to 16 bases. CDR3: CAWSDQGTGNSPLHF. The CDR3, as DNA: TGTGCCTGGAGCGATCAGGGCACGGGGAATTCACCCCTCCACTTT.

The table lists this clone with a count of one. V and J are TRBV28 and TRBJ2-7; 10 bases map to TRBD1. The V segment lost 1 base and the J segment 6 bases; nucleotides outside the gene matches: 6. Germline V lookup: CDR1 MDHEN, CDR2 SYDVKM. The CDR3 is made up of 15 amino acids. This CDR3 reads CASSLSGQGSGEQYF. In DNA form, the CDR3 reads TGTGCCAGCAGTTTATCGGGACAGGGGTCCGGCGAGCAGTACTTC.

This chain joins TRBV5-1 and TRBJ2-7; 10 nucleotides align to TRBD1. The germline V gene has CDR1 SGHRS and CDR2 YFSETQ. V gave up 6 bases and J gave up 8 bases; unmatched junction bases: 8. The CDR3 loop spans 13 amino acids. The CDR3 DNA reads as TGCGCCAGCAACCGGGACAGGGGTGATAAGCAGTACTTC. Residues: CASNRDRGDKQYF.

V and J are TRBV29-1 and TRBJ1-3; D not certain. This CDR3 has 15 amino acids. V shed 4 bases and J shed 1 base, with 14 bases lying between them. Germline CDR1 is SQVTM and CDR2 is ANQGSEA. CDR3 sequence reads: CSVGGGRSSGNTIYF. In DNA form, the CDR3 reads TGCAGCGTTGGGGGAGGTCGTTCGTCTGGAAACACCATATATTTT.

The rearrangement links TRBV6-5 to TRBJ1-1; 8 bases are shared with TRBD1. CDR1 and CDR2 (germline): MNHEY, SVGAGI. Trimming removed 5 bases from V and 7 bases from J; junction bases left unmatched: 6. The CDR3 covers 13 residues. This CDR3 reads CASSPTGVGEAFF. As DNA, the CDR3 is TGTGCCAGCAGTCCGACAGGGGTTGGTGAAGCTTTCTTT.

The rearrangement joins TRBV6-1 to TRBJ2-3; 11 bases line up with TRBD2. The V segment lost 2 bases and the J segment 6 bases; nucleotides outside the gene matches: 4. The CDR3 contains 15 residues. Germline assignment: CDR1 MNHNS and CDR2 SASEGT. The CDR3 reads CASSETSGGSDTQYF. CDR3 DNA sequence: TGTGCCAGCAGTGAAACTAGCGGGGGAAGTGATACGCAGTATTTT.

The chain links TRBV5-8 to TRBJ1-2, with TRBD1 matching over 10 bases. The CDR3 contains 14 residues. In germline, CDR1 is SGHTS, CDR2 YDEGEE. Trimming took 4 bases from V and 7 from J; bases not matched to a gene: 7. CDR3 DNA sequence: TGTGCCAGCAGCCCGGACAGGGGGGGGCGTGGCTACACCTTC. Protein sequence: CASSPDRGGRGYTF.

The V call is TRBV2, the J call TRBJ2-4; TRBD1 agrees at 9 bases. Germline CDR1 SNHLY, CDR2 FYNNEI. Germline trimming cut 6 bases from V and 3 bases from J; bases unmatched to any gene: 3. CDR3 length: 14 amino acids. CDR3 protein: CASRTGGGKNIQYF. Here the CDR3 DNA reads TGTGCCAGCAGAACAGGGGGCGGCAAAAACATTCAGTACTTC. The variable domain in full, completed from reference TRBV2 and TRBJ2-4, reads EPEVTQTPSHQVTQMGQEVILRCVPISNHLYFYWYRQILGQKVEFLVSFYNNEISEKSEIFDDQFSVERPDGSNFTLKIRSTKLEDSAMYFCASRTGGGKNIQYFGAGTRLSVL.

The V gene is TRBV19, the J gene TRBJ1-6; no definite D call. Germline V lookup: CDR1 LNHDA, CDR2 SQIVND (reference sequence). Trimming shortened V by 0 bases and J by 3 bases, and 9 bases separated the two germline ends. The CDR3 loop spans 16 amino acids. CDR3 sequence reads: CASSIDGGLYNSPLHF. DNA of the CDR3: TGTGCCAGTAGTATAGATGGCGGACTCTATAATTCACCCCTCCACTTT. The entire variable domain, with the rest obtained from reference TRBV19 and TRBJ1-6, is as follows: DGGITQSPKYLFRKEGQNVTLSCEQNLNHDAMYWYRQDPGQGLRLIYYSQIVNDFQKGDIAEGYSVSREKKESFPLTVTSAQKNPTAFYLCASSIDGGLYNSPLHFGNGTRLTVT.

V gene TRBV4-2 combines with J gene TRBJ2-7; D is undetermined. CDR3 length: 16 residues. CDR1 is LGHNA and CDR2 is YNFKEQ in the germline V gene. The V end lost 0 bases, the J end lost 2 bases, and 14 bases lay between the germline ends. DNA of the CDR3: TGTGCCAGCAGCCAAGATGCAGCCCGAATCACCTACGAGCAGTACTTC. It yields the protein CASSQDAARITYEQYF.